This TCR beta chain was identified during a study of shared clonotypes between healthy human individuals. Between the trimmed V and J ends, which lost 0 bases and 0 bases, there was a span of 9 bases. This CDR3 has 15 residues. CDR1 is SGDLS, CDR2 YYNGEE, per germline. Naive CD8 isolation took CD45RO-negative cells positively selected for CCR7 and excluded terminally differentiated effector memory CD45RA+ cells. This clone is a singleton in its sample. Other DNA variants within this sample encode the same CDR3. The data were produced by immunoSEQ multiplex PCR, yet TCRdb's version contains in-frame clones alone and is incomplete. The sample consists of roughly 2,000,000 clones, 90% to 95% of them appearing once.

The V call is TRBV9, the J call TRBJ1-1; D not resolved. The TCR sequence derives from a young man in good health. Some clones in this sample may be carry-over from other donors' samples. Sequenced material: naive CD8+ T cells from PBMCs. Here the CDR3 reads CASSVGAGLNTEAFF. DNA for the CDR3: TGTGCCAGCAGCGTAGGGGCGGGTTTGAACACTGAAGCTTTCTTT.